A single sample is the source of the 3 T cell receptor beta chains below, sequenced in a study of T-cell reconstitution after alpha-beta-depleted transplantation in children. Preparation of the TCRbeta library involved a method that used unique molecular identifiers. TCRdb reprocessed the PCR reads with MiXCR, giving one entry per CDR3 protein. The table lists about 230,000 distinct CDR3 sequences, more than 10% of them singletons, with approximately 2.4% in the top ten. The sequencing here drew on PBMCs from the stem cell graft donor, taken from the stem cell graft. The origin of the receptors is a human donor who donated a stem cell graft to a child with acute lymphoblastic leukemia.

In its sample, this clonotype was seen many times. This sequence joins TRBV6-5 and TRBJ2-7; 10 bases line up with TRBD2. The CDR3 has 18 residues. The germline V gene encodes CDR1 MNHEY and CDR2 SVGAGI. With 1 base clipped from V and 0 bases from J, the junction kept 9 bases outside the gene matches. The CDR3 region has the DNA TGTGCCAGCAGTTACTGCGAGACGTCTAGCGGGAGCTCCTACGAGCAGTACTTC. Translated, it gives CASSYCETSSGSSYEQYF.

This clonotype was seen ten or more times. V usage is TRBV20-1 and J usage is TRBJ1-2; D remains ambiguous. This CDR3 is built from 13 residues. Germline-derived CDR1 and CDR2 are DFQATT and SNEGSKA (reference sequence). With 2 bases removed from V and 5 bases from J, the gap between germline ends came to 12 bases. Written as DNA, the CDR3 is TGCAGTGCTAGACTGGGCGGAAGATATGGCTACACCTTC. As protein: CSARLGGRYGYTF.

Ten or more counts support this clonotype. The rearrangement links TRBV20-1 to TRBJ2-7; 7 nucleotides agree with TRBD1. The germline gives CDR1 DFQATT, CDR2 SNEGSKA (reference sequence). The J segment lost 2 bases and the V segment lost 5 bases, leaving 9 bases of the junction unmatched. CDR3 length: 14 residues. CDR3 sequence reads: CSAESGTVTYEQYF. CDR3 DNA sequence: TGCAGTGCTGAATCCGGGACAGTCACCTACGAGCAGTACTTC.